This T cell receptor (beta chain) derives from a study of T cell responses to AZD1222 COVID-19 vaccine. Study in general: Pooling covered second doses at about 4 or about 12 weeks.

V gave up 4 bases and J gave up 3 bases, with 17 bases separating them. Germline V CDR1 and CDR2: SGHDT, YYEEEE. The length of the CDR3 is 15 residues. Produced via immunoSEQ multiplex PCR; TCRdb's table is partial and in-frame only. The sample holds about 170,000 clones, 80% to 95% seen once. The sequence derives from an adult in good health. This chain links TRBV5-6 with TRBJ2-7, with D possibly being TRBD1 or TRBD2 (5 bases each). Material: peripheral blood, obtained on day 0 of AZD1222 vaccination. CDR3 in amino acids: CASSLVRVSGYEQYF. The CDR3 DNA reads TGTGCCAGCAGCCTCGTCAGGGTAAGCGGCTACGAGCAGTACTTC.